This T cell receptor (beta chain) was sequenced in a study of OX40 agonist ivuxolimab in advanced cancers. This clone has a handful of counts. The protocol was immunoSEQ multiplex PCR, while the TCRdb copy is restricted to in-frame clones and leaves out a portion. Among tens of thousands of clones, around 85% were seen once, and the ten largest hold less than 1.2%. This receptor was taken from an adult with an advanced solid tumor such as melanoma, head and neck, liver or kidney cancer. The sequencing here drew on CD4+ or CD8+ T cells sorted from blood, taken in a trial of the OX40 agonist ivuxolimab.

CDR3 amino acids: CASSGQGGNSYEQYF. The DNA for the CDR3 is TGTGCCAGCAGTGGTCAGGGGGGGAATTCCTACGAGCAGTACTTC. The chain joins TRBV25-1 to TRBJ2-7; tentatively, D is TRBD1 or TRBD2 (7 bases each). Looked up from germline, CDR1 is MGHDK and CDR2 is SYGVNS. Trimming took off 4 bases at V and 1 base at J, with 14 bases between the two ends. The CDR3 contains 15 residues.